This T cell receptor (beta chain) was identified in a study of CXCR3-negative and CXCR3-positive naive CD8 T cells. This clonotype is called medium-sized (0.01 to 0.1%) based on its frequency. CDR3 length equals 12 residues. CDR1 and CDR2 from the germline V gene are SQVTM and ANQGSEA. TRB cDNA was prepared as libraries by UMI-labeled 5' RACE. TCRdb reanalyzed the 5' RACE reads, giving one entry per CDR3 protein sequence and no DNA. The sample spans thousands of distinct CDR3 sequences; the ten largest clones claim 1% to 1.5%. V gene TRBV29-1 combines with J gene TRBJ1-1; TCRdb proposes TRBD1, but this gene call is untestable without DNA. The sequence was obtained from a human donor in good health. Some clones in this sample may be carry-over from other donors' samples. Input material: naive CXCR3- CD8+ T cells from blood. The subset here: CD45RO-CCR7+CD27+CD95- naive CD8+ T cells lacking CXCR3 (TNR3-). The chain's CDR3 is CSVEGQGPDAFF.